This is a list of T cell receptor beta chains from one sample in a study of CXCR3-negative and CXCR3-positive naive CD8 T cells. With the 5' RACE reads reprocessed, TCRdb shows one record per CDR3 protein and no DNA. This table lists about 120,000 distinct CDR3 sequences. The sequencing sample was made of naive CXCR3+ CD8+ T cells from blood. Receptors originate from a human donor in good health. Some clones in this sample may be carry-over from other donors' samples. The CDR3 runs from the conserved cysteine through the conserved F or W.

v_call	j_call	cdr3_aa
TRBV18	TRBJ2-3	CASSRGSTDTQYF
TRBV28	TRBJ2-1	CASSLDVGTNEQFF
TRBV27	TRBJ2-2	CASSLFWVVTGELFF
TRBV5-5	TRBJ2-5	CASSFVPRAHQGIEETQYF
TRBV21-1	TRBJ2-7	CASTLGTALWEQYF
TRBV24-1	TRBJ2-5	CATSDQRGLVNGETQYF
TRBV15	TRBJ2-5	CATSRDSLAGIQETQYF
TRBV7-9	TRBJ2-7	CASSFGLSRDYEQYF
TRBV7-9	TRBJ2-7	CASSLFGGYEQYF
TRBV28	TRBJ2-7	CASSFQYGQVYEQYF
TRBV7-2	TRBJ2-3	CASSILAGRTDTQYF
TRBV6-2/TRBV6-3	TRBJ2-7	CASSYGTQYEQYF
TRBV19	TRBJ2-1	CASSIAAGGDEQFF
TRBV13	TRBJ2-7	CASSSGTRRQYF
TRBV24-1	TRBJ1-5	CATSDSPSNQPQHF
TRBV12-3/TRBV12-4	TRBJ2-3	CASSRLGGGSTDTQYF
TRBV7-9	TRBJ2-3	CATALAGLTDTQYF
TRBV20-1	TRBJ2-1	CSAPDRGSYNEQFF
TRBV20-1	TRBJ2-3	CSARVYRTGILVSTDTQYF
TRBV5-1	TRBJ2-1	CASSWDQRERYNEQFF
TRBV27	TRBJ2-5	CASSGRGLAPQETQYF
TRBV2	TRBJ2-1	CARSPGTGEHEQFF
TRBV28	TRBJ2-3	CASSTRDRGPDTQYF
TRBV4-1	TRBJ2-7	CASSQQAGGGFSYEQYF
TRBV4-3	TRBJ2-1	CASSQDSVRSYNEQFF
TRBV7-3	TRBJ2-7	CASSLSGLAGEQYF
TRBV7-6	TRBJ2-7	CASSLEASGTYEQYF
TRBV29-1	TRBJ2-3	CSVILADEGDTQYF
TRBV7-9	TRBJ2-7	CASSLGTQAYEQYF
TRBV23-1	TRBJ1-5	CASSQSDRGKRQSNQPQHF
TRBV13	TRBJ1-1	CASSLVGGGWKAFF
TRBV12-3/TRBV12-4	TRBJ2-7	CASSQTGTGTYEQYF
TRBV5-1	TRBJ2-5	CASSRGQGVGETQYF
TRBV29-1	TRBJ1-1	CSVEAGAKTEAFF
TRBV7-2	TRBJ1-2	CASSLGTDHYTF
TRBV29-1	TRBJ2-7	CSVEFNSYEQYF
TRBV19	TRBJ1-1	CASSIGRREAFF
TRBV7-9	TRBJ2-3	CASSFHLAGISTDTQYF
TRBV11-2	TRBJ2-5	CASSPIDWRETQYF
TRBV4-3	TRBJ1-1	CASSRLVAEGTEAFF
TRBV29-1	TRBJ2-5	CSVEGTGGEIQETQYF
TRBV7-8	TRBJ1-1	CASSLRRVGPADGAEAFF
TRBV4-1	TRBJ2-7	CASSLSTGTYEQYF
TRBV7-8	TRBJ1-5	CASSPPGGQPQHF
TRBV4-1	TRBJ1-5	CASSQDLWAQPQHF
TRBV7-8	TRBJ1-2	CASRQEGGQGVYGYTF
TRBV2	TRBJ2-1	CASSGSGGTEQFF
TRBV7-9	TRBJ2-7	CASSADLIEQYF
TRBV10-2	TRBJ2-7	CASTQDRGSTYEQYF
TRBV28	TRBJ2-7	CASRSTRASGITYEQYF
TRBV15	TRBJ2-1	CATSRDGGAYNEQFF
TRBV14	TRBJ2-3	CASSPLAAKSTDTQYF
TRBV28	TRBJ2-7	CASRLNYEQYF
TRBV2	TRBJ2-2	CASMPLRGIGELFF
TRBV29-1	TRBJ2-7	CSVLASYEQYF
TRBV5-5	TRBJ1-1	CASSLAKYTEAFF
TRBV28	TRBJ1-1	CASSPQTLMNTEAFF
TRBV6-5	TRBJ2-7	CATQPGQGSEQYF
TRBV28	TRBJ1-2	CASTNKREGNGYTF